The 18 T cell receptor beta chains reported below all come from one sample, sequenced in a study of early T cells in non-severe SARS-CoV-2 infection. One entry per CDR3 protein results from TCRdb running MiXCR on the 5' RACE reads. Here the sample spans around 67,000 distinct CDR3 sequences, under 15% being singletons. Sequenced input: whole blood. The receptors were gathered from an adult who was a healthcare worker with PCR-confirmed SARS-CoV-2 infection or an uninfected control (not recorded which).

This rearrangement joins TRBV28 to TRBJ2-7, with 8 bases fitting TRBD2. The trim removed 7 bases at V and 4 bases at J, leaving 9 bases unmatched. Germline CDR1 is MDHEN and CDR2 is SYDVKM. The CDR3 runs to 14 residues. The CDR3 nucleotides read TGTGCCAGCACAAAAGCGGGAGCGGGTTACGAGCAGTACTTC. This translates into CASTKAGAGYEQYF. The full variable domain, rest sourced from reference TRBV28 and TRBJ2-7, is DVKVTQSSRYLVKRTGEKVFLECVQDMDHENMFWYRQDPGLGLRLIYFSYDVKMKEKGDIPEGYSVSREKKERFSLILESASTNQTSMYLCASTKAGAGYEQYFGPGTRLTVT.

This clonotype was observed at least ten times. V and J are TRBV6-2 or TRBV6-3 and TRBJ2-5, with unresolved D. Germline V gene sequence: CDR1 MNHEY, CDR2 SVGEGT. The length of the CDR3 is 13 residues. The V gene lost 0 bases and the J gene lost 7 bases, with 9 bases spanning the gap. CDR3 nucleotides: TGTGCCAGCAGTTACTCGAATTGGGGGACCCAGTACTTC. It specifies CASSYSNWGTQYF.

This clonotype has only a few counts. The CDR3 DNA reads TGTGCCAGCAGTTTAGCGGGAAAGTATACGCAGTATTTT. This gives the protein CASSLAGKYTQYF. This rearrangement joins TRBV12-3 or TRBV12-4 to TRBJ2-3; D gene ambiguous. V gave up 0 bases and J gave up 7 bases, with 8 bases separating them. The CDR3 loop spans 13 amino acids.

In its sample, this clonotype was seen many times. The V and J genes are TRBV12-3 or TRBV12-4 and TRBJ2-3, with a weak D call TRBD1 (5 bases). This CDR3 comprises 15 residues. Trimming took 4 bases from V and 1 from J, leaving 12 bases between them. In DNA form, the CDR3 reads TGTGCCAGCAGTTCCAGGGATTCTGGCACAGATACGCAGTATTTT. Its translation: CASSSRDSGTDTQYF.

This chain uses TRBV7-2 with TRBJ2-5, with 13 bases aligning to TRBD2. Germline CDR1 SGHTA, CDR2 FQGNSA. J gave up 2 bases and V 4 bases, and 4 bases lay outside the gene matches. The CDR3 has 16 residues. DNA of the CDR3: TGTGCCAGCAGCTCTAGACTAGCGGGGGGTCAAGAGACCCAGTACTTC. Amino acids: CASSSRLAGGQETQYF.

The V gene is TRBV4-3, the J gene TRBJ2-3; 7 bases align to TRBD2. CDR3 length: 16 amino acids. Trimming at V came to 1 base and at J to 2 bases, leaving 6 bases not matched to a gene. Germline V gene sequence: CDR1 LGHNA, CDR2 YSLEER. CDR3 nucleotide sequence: TGCGCCAGCAGCCAAGCCCAGCGGGACTACACAGATACGCAGTATTTT. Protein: CASSQAQRDYTDTQYF.

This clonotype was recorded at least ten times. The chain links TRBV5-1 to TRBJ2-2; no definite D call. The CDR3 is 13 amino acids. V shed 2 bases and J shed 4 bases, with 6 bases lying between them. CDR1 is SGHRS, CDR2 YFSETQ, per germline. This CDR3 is CASSFDSTGELFF. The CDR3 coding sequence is TGCGCCAGCAGCTTCGACTCCACCGGGGAGCTGTTTTTT.

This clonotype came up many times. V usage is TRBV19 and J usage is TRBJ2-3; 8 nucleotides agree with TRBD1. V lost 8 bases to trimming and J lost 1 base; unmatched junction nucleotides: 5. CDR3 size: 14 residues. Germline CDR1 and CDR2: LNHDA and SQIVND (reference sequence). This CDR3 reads CASAGGAGTDTQYF. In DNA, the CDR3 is TGTGCCAGTGCAGGGGGCGCCGGCACAGATACGCAGTATTTT.

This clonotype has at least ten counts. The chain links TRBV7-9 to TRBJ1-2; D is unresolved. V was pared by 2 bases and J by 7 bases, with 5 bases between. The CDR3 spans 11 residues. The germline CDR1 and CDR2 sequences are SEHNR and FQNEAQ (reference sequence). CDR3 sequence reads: CASSLISGYTF. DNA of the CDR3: TGTGCCAGCAGCTTAATAAGTGGCTACACCTTC.

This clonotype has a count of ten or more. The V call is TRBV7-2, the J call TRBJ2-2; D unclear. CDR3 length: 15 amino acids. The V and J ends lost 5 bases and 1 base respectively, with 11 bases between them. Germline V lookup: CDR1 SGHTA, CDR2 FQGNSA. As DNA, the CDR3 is TGTGCCAGCAGCCCCCGGGTCCTGAACACCGGGGAGCTGTTTTTT. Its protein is CASSPRVLNTGELFF.

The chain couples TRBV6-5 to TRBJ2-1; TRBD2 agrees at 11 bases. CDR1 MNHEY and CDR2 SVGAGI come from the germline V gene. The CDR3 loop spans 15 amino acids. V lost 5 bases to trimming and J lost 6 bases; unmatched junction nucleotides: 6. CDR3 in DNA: TGTGCCAGCAGTCAAGGGACTAGCGGAGGCAATGAGCAGTTCTTC. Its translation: CASSQGTSGGNEQFF.

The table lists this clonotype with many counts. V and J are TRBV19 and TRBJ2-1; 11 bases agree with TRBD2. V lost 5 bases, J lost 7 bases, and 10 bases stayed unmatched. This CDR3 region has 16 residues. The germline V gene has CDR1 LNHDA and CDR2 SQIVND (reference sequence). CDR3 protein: CASSSSPSGGRNEQFF. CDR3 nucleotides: TGTGCCAGTAGTTCAAGTCCTAGCGGGGGGAGGAATGAGCAGTTCTTC.

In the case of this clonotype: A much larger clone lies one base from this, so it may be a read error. The CDR3 is CVSSIYYEQYF. CDR3 DNA: TGTGTCAGCAGCATTTACTACGAGCAGTACTTC. The rearrangement links TRBV6-2 or TRBV6-3 to TRBJ2-7; no clear D gene. Germline assignment: CDR1 MNHEY and CDR2 SVGEGT. The CDR3 totals 11 residues.

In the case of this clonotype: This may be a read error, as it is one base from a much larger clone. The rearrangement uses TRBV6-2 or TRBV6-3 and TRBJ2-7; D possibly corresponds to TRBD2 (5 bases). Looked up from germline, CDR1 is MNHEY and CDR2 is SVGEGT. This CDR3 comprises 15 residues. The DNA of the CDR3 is TGTGCCAGGAGTTACCCCGGGATCCCCTCCTACGAGCAGTACTTC. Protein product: CARSYPGIPSYEQYF.

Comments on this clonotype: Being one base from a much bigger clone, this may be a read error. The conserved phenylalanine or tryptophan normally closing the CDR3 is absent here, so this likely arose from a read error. The CDR3 region is CSVGKGQNTEAFY. In DNA, the CDR3 is TGCAGCGTTGGTAAGGGACAGAACACTGAAGCTTTCTAT. The chain links TRBV29-1 to TRBJ1-1; weak D call: TRBD1 (6 bases). The CDR3 runs to 13 residues. Germline CDR1 SQVTM, CDR2 ANQGSEA. Trimming left V 4 bases short and J 1 base short, with 10 bases between.

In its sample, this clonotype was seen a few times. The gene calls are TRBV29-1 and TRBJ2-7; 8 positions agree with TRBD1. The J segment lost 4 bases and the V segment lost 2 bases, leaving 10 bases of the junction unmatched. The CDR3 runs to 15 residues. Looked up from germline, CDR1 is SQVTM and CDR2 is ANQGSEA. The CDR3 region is CSVERSSGGKYEQYF. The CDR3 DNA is TGCAGCGTTGAACGTTCCTCAGGGGGCAAATACGAGCAGTACTTC.

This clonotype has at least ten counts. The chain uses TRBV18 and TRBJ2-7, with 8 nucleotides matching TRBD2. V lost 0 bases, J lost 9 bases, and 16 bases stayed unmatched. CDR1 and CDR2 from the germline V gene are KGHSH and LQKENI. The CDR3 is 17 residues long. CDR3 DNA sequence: TGTGCCAGCTCACCACCTGGTAGTGGCGGGGGGACTACCGGGCAGTACTTC. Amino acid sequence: CASSPPGSGGGTTGQYF.

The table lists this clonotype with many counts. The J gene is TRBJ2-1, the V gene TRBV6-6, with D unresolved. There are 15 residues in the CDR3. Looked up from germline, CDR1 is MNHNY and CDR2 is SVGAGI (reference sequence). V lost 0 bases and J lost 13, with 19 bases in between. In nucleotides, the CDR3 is TGTGCCAGCAGTTACTCGACACTTGCTAAGGGCTATCAGTTCTTC. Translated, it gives CASSYSTLAKGYQFF.